This is a list of T cell receptor beta chains from one sample in a study of human T cells and chemical hapten exposure. TCRdb processed the RACE reads anew with MiXCR; each CDR3 protein has one entry. The table includes more than 250,000 distinct CDR3 sequences, 8.6% detected once. The sample consisted of whole blood, taken in connection with sensitization to the hapten diphenylcyclopropenone (DPC). These receptors were collected from a woman aged 40 to 50 with alopecia areata. Some clones in this sample may be carry-over from other donors' samples. Each CDR3 is given with its conserved first and last residue. Fields, in order: clone size, V gene, D gene, J gene, CDR3 DNA, CDR3 protein. The D gene is left open where the match is weak. Clone size is stated in some rows and not others, as once, few, many or a class when expanded.

clone_size: many
v_call: TRBV4-1
d_call: NA
j_call: TRBJ1-4
cdr3_nt: TGCGCCAGCAGCCAACGTGGGCCTACAAGGGCGGCTAATGAAAAACTGTTTTTT
cdr3_aa: CASSQRGPTRAANEKLFF

clone_size: NA
v_call: TRBV18
d_call: TRBD1
j_call: TRBJ2-5
cdr3_nt: TGTGCCAGCTCACTAACCCCCGGACAGGGCGTCCAAGAGACCCAGTACTTC
cdr3_aa: CASSLTPGQGVQETQYF

clone_size: few
v_call: TRBV12-3/TRBV12-4
d_call: TRBD2
j_call: TRBJ2-2
cdr3_nt: TGTGCCAGCAGGGTAGCGGGAGAGTTGACCGGGGAGCTGTTTTTT
cdr3_aa: CASRVAGELTGELFF

clone_size: few
v_call: TRBV4-1
d_call: TRBD2
j_call: TRBJ2-7
cdr3_nt: TGCGCCAGCAGCCAAGATCTCACTAGCGGATTCTACGAGCAGTACTTC
cdr3_aa: CASSQDLTSGFYEQYF

clone_size: NA
v_call: TRBV7-9
d_call: NA
j_call: TRBJ2-4
cdr3_nt: TGTGCCAGCAGTCAGGGGAGGGACATTCAGTACTTC
cdr3_aa: CASSQGRDIQYF

clone_size: many
v_call: TRBV7-2
d_call: TRBD2
j_call: TRBJ2-7
cdr3_nt: TGTGCCAGCAGCTTAGGGCCTGGCGGGAGTTCCTACGAGCAGTACTTC
cdr3_aa: CASSLGPGGSSYEQYF

clone_size: NA
v_call: TRBV7-2
d_call: NA
j_call: TRBJ2-1
cdr3_nt: TGTGCCAGCAGCTTAGTTTCCCAGCGGGACAACAATGAGCAGTTCTTC
cdr3_aa: CASSLVSQRDNNEQFF

clone_size: NA
v_call: TRBV7-9
d_call: TRBD1
j_call: TRBJ1-2
cdr3_nt: TGTGCCAGCAGCTCTGACAGGGTCCATGGCTACACCTTC
cdr3_aa: CASSSDRVHGYTF

clone_size: few
v_call: TRBV29-1
d_call: TRBD1
j_call: TRBJ1-2
cdr3_nt: TGCAGCGTTGAAGACAGACAGGGGGCCTATGGCTACACCTTC
cdr3_aa: CSVEDRQGAYGYTF

clone_size: many
v_call: TRBV5-6
d_call: NA
j_call: TRBJ1-2
cdr3_nt: TGTGCCAGCAGCTCGGTTGGGCAGGGAAACTATGGCTACACCTTC
cdr3_aa: CASSSVGQGNYGYTF

clone_size: few
v_call: TRBV12-3/TRBV12-4
d_call: TRBD2
j_call: TRBJ2-7
cdr3_nt: TGTGCCAGCAGTTCCGGGACTAGCGGGAATCTCTGGGAGCAGTACTTC
cdr3_aa: CASSSGTSGNLWEQYF

clone_size: NA
v_call: TRBV27
d_call: TRBD1
j_call: TRBJ1-2
cdr3_nt: TGTGCCAGCTCAAAAGGGGACAGCCCTAACTATGGCTACACCTTC
cdr3_aa: CASSKGDSPNYGYTF

clone_size: NA
v_call: TRBV25-1
d_call: NA
j_call: TRBJ2-5
cdr3_nt: TGTGCCAGCAGTGAAAAGGCTCTCGGAGGGGAGACCCAGTACTTC
cdr3_aa: CASSEKALGGETQYF

clone_size: NA
v_call: TRBV7-2
d_call: NA
j_call: TRBJ2-1
cdr3_nt: TGTGCCAGCAGCTCCCACAATGACAATGAGCAGTTCTTC
cdr3_aa: CASSSHNDNEQFF

clone_size: NA
v_call: TRBV28
d_call: TRBD1
j_call: TRBJ1-1
cdr3_nt: TGTGCCAGCAGTCGCTTGGGACAGAAAGCTTTCTTT
cdr3_aa: CASSRLGQKAFF

clone_size: NA
v_call: TRBV10-3
d_call: NA
j_call: TRBJ2-1
cdr3_nt: TGTGCCATCGAGATCGGGGACGAGCAGTTCTTC
cdr3_aa: CAIEIGDEQFF

clone_size: many
v_call: TRBV5-6
d_call: NA
j_call: TRBJ2-7
cdr3_nt: TGTGCCAGCAGCTTCCGACAGGTCTCCTACGAGCAGTACTTC
cdr3_aa: CASSFRQVSYEQYF

clone_size: NA
v_call: TRBV2
d_call: NA
j_call: TRBJ1-6
cdr3_nt: TGTGCCAGCAGTACCTCCGGGACCTCAAATTCACCCCTCCACTTT
cdr3_aa: CASSTSGTSNSPLHF

clone_size: NA
v_call: TRBV6-2/TRBV6-3
d_call: TRBD1
j_call: TRBJ1-5
cdr3_nt: TGTGCCAGCAATTTACACCCGGGACAGGGAGGACATCAGCCCCAGCATTTT
cdr3_aa: CASNLHPGQGGHQPQHF

clone_size: few
v_call: TRBV27
d_call: TRBD2
j_call: TRBJ2-3
cdr3_nt: TGTGCCAGCAGGATAGCGGGAGACTACACAGATACGCAGTATTTT
cdr3_aa: CASRIAGDYTDTQYF

clone_size: many
v_call: TRBV9
d_call: NA
j_call: TRBJ2-2
cdr3_nt: TGTGCCAGCAGCCTCGAGGGTATGGGGGAGCTGTTTTTT
cdr3_aa: CASSLEGMGELFF

clone_size: few
v_call: TRBV29-1
d_call: TRBD1
j_call: TRBJ1-2
cdr3_nt: TGCAGCGTTGGGGACAGGGTCGGCTACACCTTC
cdr3_aa: CSVGDRVGYTF

clone_size: many
v_call: TRBV5-1
d_call: TRBD2
j_call: TRBJ2-1
cdr3_nt: TGCGCCAGCAGCTTGTGGGTAGCGGGACACAATGAGCAGTTCTTC
cdr3_aa: CASSLWVAGHNEQFF

clone_size: many
v_call: TRBV12-3/TRBV12-4
d_call: NA
j_call: TRBJ1-5
cdr3_nt: TGTGCCAGCAGCTCCACAGGTACGGGCAATCAGCCCCAGCATTTT
cdr3_aa: CASSSTGTGNQPQHF

clone_size: many
v_call: TRBV15
d_call: NA
j_call: TRBJ2-5
cdr3_nt: TGTGCCACCAGCACCCCTTTAAGAGAGACCCAGTACTTC
cdr3_aa: CATSTPLRETQYF

clone_size: NA
v_call: TRBV27
d_call: NA
j_call: TRBJ2-2
cdr3_nt: TGTGCCAGCAGTTCGGCCCCCAGGGACGCGAACACCGGGGAGCTGTTTTTT
cdr3_aa: CASSSAPRDANTGELFF

clone_size: few
v_call: TRBV29-1
d_call: NA
j_call: TRBJ1-2
cdr3_nt: TGCAGCGTTGATGGGGACAACTATGGCTACACCTTC
cdr3_aa: CSVDGDNYGYTF

clone_size: NA
v_call: TRBV27
d_call: NA
j_call: TRBJ2-1
cdr3_nt: TGTGACAGCAGTTTTCGGGAGGGGGCTCCCTACAATGAGCAGTTCTTC
cdr3_aa: CDSSFREGAPYNEQFF